The entry that follows covers one TCR beta chain sequence. This sample was taken from a study of T cell responses to AZD1222 COVID-19 vaccine. Generated by immunoSEQ multiplex PCR, the TCRdb table keeps only in-frame clones and is missing some. This table holds some 75,000 clones, over 75% found once. Germline CDR1 and CDR2: MNHEY and SMNVEV (reference sequence). V lost 1 base to trimming and J lost 0 bases, with 9 bases between them. The CDR3 sequence is 15 residues long. This material consisted of peripheral blood, taken on day 0 of AZD1222 vaccination. This chain joins TRBV27 and TRBJ1-1; D gene uncertain. This TCR was recovered from an adult in good health. CDR3: CASSLWPGLNTEAFF. CDR3 DNA sequence: TGTGCCAGCAGTTTATGGCCAGGACTGAACACTGAAGCTTTCTTT.